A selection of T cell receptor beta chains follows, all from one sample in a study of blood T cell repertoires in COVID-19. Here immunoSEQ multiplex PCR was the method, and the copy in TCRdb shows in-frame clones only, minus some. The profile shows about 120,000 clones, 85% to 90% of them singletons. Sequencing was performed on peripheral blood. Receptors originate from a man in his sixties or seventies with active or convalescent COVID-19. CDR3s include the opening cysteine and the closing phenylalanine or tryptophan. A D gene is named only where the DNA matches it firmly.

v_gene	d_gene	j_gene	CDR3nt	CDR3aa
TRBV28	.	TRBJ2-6	TGTGCCAGCAGTTTTAGAAAACCCGGTGGGGCCAACGTCCTGACTTTC	CASSFRKPGGANVLTF
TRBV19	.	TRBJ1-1	TGTGCCAGTAGTTCCGGGTCCCTCCTCCAGAACACTGAAGCTTTCTTT	CASSSGSLLQNTEAFF
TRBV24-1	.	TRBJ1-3	TGTGCCACCAGTGATGGACAGTTCTCTGGAAACACCATATATTTT	CATSDGQFSGNTIYF
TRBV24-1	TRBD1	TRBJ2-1	TGTGCCACCAGTGATCTAAGAGATCAGGGGGCCTATGAGCAGTTCTTC	CATSDLRDQGAYEQFF
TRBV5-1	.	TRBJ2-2	TGCGCCAGTTACTTACAGGGTGGCACCGGGGAGCTGTTTTTT	CASYLQGGTGELFF
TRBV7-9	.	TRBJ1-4	TGTGCCAGCAGCTTCTACCTTAATGAAAAACTGTTTTTT	CASSFYLNEKLFF
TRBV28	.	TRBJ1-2	TGTGCCAGCAGGGAGGGGAGACCGGACTATGGCTACACCTTC	CASREGRPDYGYTF
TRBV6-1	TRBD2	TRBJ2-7	TGTGCCAGCAGTGAAGCTTCACTAGCGGGAGTCGAGCAGTACTTC	CASSEASLAGVEQYF
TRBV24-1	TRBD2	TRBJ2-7	TGTGCCACCAGTTCGTCTAGCGGAGTCTACGAGCAGTACTTC	CATSSSSGVYEQYF
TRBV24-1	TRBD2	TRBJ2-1	TGTGCCACCAGTGATTCGGGACTAGCGGCGAGCTCCTACAATGAGCAGTTCTTC	CATSDSGLAASSYNEQFF
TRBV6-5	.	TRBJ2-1	TGTGCCAGCAGTTACTCGTCAAATGAGCAGTTCTTC	CASSYSSNEQFF
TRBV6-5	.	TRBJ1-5	TGTGCCAGCAGTTGGGCAGGGGTCAACCAGCCCCAGCATTTT	CASSWAGVNQPQHF
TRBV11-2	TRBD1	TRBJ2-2	TGTGCCAGCAGCTTCCGGGACAGGTCGGCCGGGGAGCTGTTTTTT	CASSFRDRSAGELFF
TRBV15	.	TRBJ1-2	TGTGCCACCAGCAGAGATCAAACTCACTATGGCTACACCTTC	CATSRDQTHYGYTF
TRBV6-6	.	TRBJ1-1	TGTGCCAGCGGCTTTGATGCTTGGCCTGAAGCTTTCTTT	CASGFDAWPEAFF
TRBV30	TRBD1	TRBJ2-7	TGTGCCTGGAGTGTAATACAGGGGCTCGAGCAGTACTTC	CAWSVIQGLEQYF